Each of the 24 T cell receptor beta chains below was sequenced from the same sample in a study of control samples from healthy donors and cancer patients (dated by TCRdb to about 2020). Library preparation used the immunoSEQ multiplex PCR assay. TCRdb took over this immuneACCESS table, retaining in-frame rearrangements with V and J assigned. Such tables are incomplete; in checked studies, under half of the missing clones stem from an unresolved V gene, and the remainder is unexplained. The sample data list roughly 200,000 clones, and around 90% of these were observed just once. Of the sample, around 1.9% falls within the top ten clones. Material: blood. The receptors were gathered from a man aged 25-45 years in good health.

The V call is TRBV6-1, the J call TRBJ1-5; no firm D call. The CDR3 sequence is 15 residues long. V was trimmed by 1 base and J by 2 bases, leaving 9 bases between them. Germline CDR1 is MNHNS and CDR2 is SASEGT. The CDR3 nucleotides read TGTGCCAGCAGTGAAGTAAATAGGGGCAATCAGCCCCAGCATTTT. Its protein product is CASSEVNRGNQPQHF.

This chain uses TRBV5-1 with TRBJ1-1, with D possibly matching TRBD1 (6 bases). The CDR3 has 15 residues. Germline V gene sequence: CDR1 SGHRS, CDR2 YFSETQ. Trimming stripped 6 bases from V and 0 bases from J, with 15 bases between. CDR3 residues: CASTRSGGLNTEAFF. CDR3 coding DNA: TGCGCCAGCACCCGGTCGGGGGGCTTGAACACTGAAGCTTTCTTT.

For the CDR3, the DNA is TGTGCCAGCAGCCCGAGAGGACAGGGGAGGGGCTATGGCTACACCTTC. Its translation: CASSPRGQGRGYGYTF. The chain couples TRBV13 to TRBJ1-2, with 9 bases that match TRBD1. This CDR3 has 16 residues. With V trimmed by 5 bases and J by 4 bases, 11 bases remained unmatched. The germline gives CDR1 PRHDT, CDR2 FYEKMQ (reference sequence). The full variable domain, rest sourced from reference TRBV13 and TRBJ1-2, is AAGVIQSPRHLIKEKRETATLKCYPIPRHDTVYWYQQGPGQDPQFLISFYEKMQSDKGSIPDRFSAQQFSDYHSELNMSSLELGDSALYFCASSPRGQGRGYGYTFGSGTRLTVV.

The gene calls are TRBV6-5 and TRBJ1-2; unclear D gene. Trimming cost V 6 bases and J 4 bases, with 15 bases left between them. The CDR3 runs to 14 residues. Germline loops: CDR1 MNHEY, CDR2 SVGAGI. The CDR3 DNA sequence: TGTGCCAGCAGCTCAGACTCCCTTACCTATGGCTACACCTTC. It yields the protein CASSSDSLTYGYTF.

This chain joins TRBV4-2 and TRBJ1-2; D is possibly TRBD1 (6 bases). The CDR3 spans 14 residues. Trimming pared 6 bases from V and 5 bases from J, leaving 16 bases between. Germline lookup yields CDR1 LGHNA and CDR2 YNFKEQ. Written as DNA, the CDR3 is TGTGCCAGCAGAGGGCCGGGACAAGGATATGGCTACACCTTC. Protein product: CASRGPGQGYGYTF.

This clone was seen more than once but under ten times. The V call is TRBV11-2, the J call TRBJ1-5; no reliable D call. V was clipped by 0 bases and J by 8 bases, with 11 bases between them. Germline CDR1 reads SGHAT; CDR2 reads FQNNGV. The CDR3 spans 14 residues. CDR3 residues: CASSLDTGKKPQHF. For the CDR3, the DNA is TGTGCCAGCAGCTTAGATACGGGTAAAAAGCCCCAGCATTTT.

The count of this clone is one. V usage is TRBV5-1 and J usage is TRBJ2-3; 11 bases line up with TRBD2. Germline V CDR1 and CDR2: SGHRS, YFSETQ. V trimming: 5 bases; J trimming: 4 bases; junction bases outside the gene matches: 3. CDR3 length: 14 residues. The CDR3 DNA is TGCGCCAGCAGGAATAGCGGGGGGGCAGATACGCAGTATTTT. Its translation: CASRNSGGADTQYF.

CDR3 loop: CASSIKGLEADTQYF. In DNA form, the CDR3 reads TGTGCCAGTAGTATTAAAGGACTAGAGGCAGATACGCAGTATTTT. The V call is TRBV19, the J call TRBJ2-3; 7 bases line up with TRBD2. Trimming removed 3 bases from V and 4 bases from J; junction bases left unmatched: 7. Looked up from germline, CDR1 is LNHDA and CDR2 is SQIVND (reference sequence). The CDR3 contains 15 residues.

The gene calls are TRBV27 and TRBJ1-1; D uncertain. CDR1 and CDR2 (germline): MNHEY, SMNVEV (reference sequence). This CDR3 has 13 residues. Trimming shortened V by 5 bases and J by 4 bases, and 11 bases separated the two germline ends. DNA of the CDR3: TGTGCCAGCAGTCACCGAATGACCACTGAAGCTTTCTTT. This codes for CASSHRMTTEAFF.

V is TRBV10-1 and J is TRBJ1-2; tentatively, D is TRBD1 (6 bases). The CDR3 has 14 residues. Trimming left V 1 base short and J 2 bases short, with 8 bases between. In germline, CDR1 is WNHNN, CDR2 SYGVQD (reference sequence). CDR3: CASSEWDINYGYTF. The CDR3 coding sequence is TGCGCCAGCAGTGAGTGGGACATCAACTATGGCTACACCTTC.

As regards this clone: This CDR3 is also generated by other DNA sequences in the sample. This rearrangement joins TRBV5-6 to TRBJ2-3; D remains ambiguous. V lost 1 base to trimming and J lost 1 base, with 7 bases between them. CDR3 length: 14 amino acids. Germline V gene data show CDR1 as SGHDT and CDR2 as YYEEEE. The CDR3 DNA sequence: TGTGCCAGCAGCTTGAGGGCTGGCACAGATACGCAGTATTTT. Residues: CASSLRAGTDTQYF.

The chain combines TRBV19 with TRBJ1-1; D is unresolved. CDR1 LNHDA and CDR2 SQIVND come from the germline V gene (reference sequence). V was cut by 7 bases and J by 7 bases, with 16 bases left in between. This CDR3 contains 13 residues. The CDR3 region has the DNA TGTGCCAGTACCTCGCCAGGATGGGGTGAAGCTTTCTTT. This gives the protein CASTSPGWGEAFF.

This chain joins TRBV11-2 and TRBJ2-1, with D tentatively TRBD1 or TRBD2 (6 bases each). The CDR3 has 14 residues. Germline V lookup: CDR1 SGHAT, CDR2 FQNNGV. V was cut by 5 bases and J by 10 bases, with 18 bases left in between. CDR3 in amino acids: CASSPGTAGQEQFF. The CDR3 DNA reads as TGTGCCAGCAGCCCGGGGACGGCGGGACAAGAGCAGTTCTTC.

This CDR3 is CASSVSTLNTEAFF. CDR3 sequence (DNA): TGTGCCAGCAGCGTCTCCACCTTGAACACTGAAGCTTTCTTT. The chain recombines TRBV9 with TRBJ1-1; unclear D gene. V lost 2 bases, J lost 0 bases, and 8 bases lay in between. CDR1 is SGDLS and CDR2 is YYNGEE in the germline V gene. This CDR3 spans 14 amino acids.

The chain employs TRBV7-9 and TRBJ1-2, with D perhaps matching TRBD1 (6 bases). V lost 5 bases, J lost 5 bases, and 18 bases lay in between. CDR1 and CDR2 (germline): SEHNR, FQNEAQ (reference sequence). This CDR3 region has 15 residues. In DNA, the CDR3 is TGTGCCAGCAGCACCCCGGGGGGGGCGCGGTATGGCTACACCTTC. It translates to CASSTPGGARYGYTF.

The chain carries TRBV6-5 and TRBJ1-6, with TRBD1 as a possible D gene (6 bases). This CDR3 spans 14 amino acids. Trimming removed 7 bases from V and 4 bases from J, with 11 bases in between. CDR1 is MNHEY, CDR2 SVGAGI, per germline. CDR3 coding DNA: TGTGCCAGCACCGCCGACAGGTATAATTCACCCCTCCACTTT. Translating it yields CASTADRYNSPLHF.

This chain joins TRBV27 and TRBJ1-4; a possible D gene is TRBD1 (5 bases). The length of the CDR3 is 14 residues. Germline V lookup: CDR1 MNHEY, CDR2 SMNVEV (reference sequence). The V end was cut by 2 bases, the J end by 7 bases, with 11 bases between. This CDR3 is CASSLGTVGEKLFF. For the CDR3, the DNA is TGTGCCAGCAGTTTAGGGACGGTGGGTGAAAAACTGTTTTTT.

V and J are TRBV6-5 and TRBJ1-5; D remains ambiguous. The germline V and J ends were trimmed by 8 bases and 0 bases, with 11 bases remaining between them. Germline V gene lookup returns CDR1 MNHEY and CDR2 SVGAGI. The CDR3 sequence is 14 residues long. DNA for the CDR3: TGTGCCAGCTCTGAGGTTTATAGCAATCAGCCCCAGCATTTT. It encodes CASSEVYSNQPQHF.

The chain links TRBV2 to TRBJ2-7, with D uncertain. In germline, CDR1 is SNHLY, CDR2 FYNNEI. Deletions cut 5 bases from V and 3 bases from J, with 5 bases between. This CDR3 has 11 residues. The DNA of the CDR3 is TGTGCCAGCAGTCTCGGCTACGAGCAGTACTTC. Protein sequence: CASSLGYEQYF.

The J gene is TRBJ2-1, the V gene TRBV27, with no clear D. Germline CDR1 and CDR2: MNHEY and SMNVEV (reference sequence). Trimming shortened V by 5 bases and J by 4 bases, and 15 bases separated the two germline ends. The CDR3 consists of 15 residues. The CDR3 loop is CASSPTPPGYNEQFF. In DNA form, the CDR3 reads TGTGCCAGCAGTCCTACCCCTCCTGGGTACAATGAGCAGTTCTTC.

The V call is TRBV6-5, the J call TRBJ2-7; no clear D gene. CDR3 size: 14 residues. From germline, CDR1 is MNHEY and CDR2 SVGAGI. The V and J ends lost 0 bases and 2 bases respectively, with 8 bases between them. In nucleotides, the CDR3 is TGTGCCAGCAGTTACTCGGCGGAGACCTACGAGCAGTACTTC. This sequence encodes CASSYSAETYEQYF.

The J gene is TRBJ1-3, the V gene TRBV18; D remains unclear. This CDR3 is built from 13 residues. Deletions cut 0 bases from V and 4 bases from J, with 4 bases between. Germline V gene data show CDR1 as KGHSH and CDR2 as LQKENI. This CDR3 is CASSPPQGNTIYF. CDR3 nucleotides: TGTGCCAGCTCACCACCACAGGGAAACACCATATATTTT.

This rearrangement joins TRBV18 to TRBJ1-2, with 7 nucleotides matching TRBD1. The junction had 7 bases not matched to a gene; V was cut back by 3 bases and J by 3 bases. The CDR3 length is 15 residues. In germline, CDR1 is KGHSH, CDR2 LQKENI. Here the CDR3 reads CASSPQIGTDYGYTF. CDR3 nucleotides: TGTGCCAGCTCACCCCAGATCGGGACAGACTATGGCTACACCTTC. Drawing the rest from reference TRBV18 and TRBJ1-2, the complete variable domain is NAGVMQNPRHLVRRRGQEARLRCSPMKGHSHVYWYRQLPEEGLKFMVYLQKENIIDESGMPKERFSAEFPKEGPSILRIQQVVRGDSAAYFCASSPQIGTDYGYTFGSGTRLTVV.

V is TRBV5-1 and J is TRBJ2-3, with D unclear. The germline gives CDR1 SGHRS, CDR2 YFSETQ. The V end lost 4 bases, the J end lost 2 bases, and 2 bases lay between the germline ends. The CDR3 sequence is 11 residues long. DNA for the CDR3: TGCGCCAGCAGCAACACAGATACGCAGTATTTT. This encodes CASSNTDTQYF.